These 21 T cell receptor beta chains were sequenced from one sample in a study of post-analysis software for immune sequencing data. Study-level findings and limits: In patients, TRBV5-6, TRBV5-1 and TRBV20-1 belonged to 4 or 5 TRBV segments found more frequently than in controls.

Antigens for these TCRs are unknown. cDNA libraries of TCR beta carried unique molecular identifiers. TCRdb fed the PCR reads into MiXCR, producing one record per CDR3 protein. Among approximately 350,000 distinct CDR3 sequences, roughly 36% were seen once, and the ten largest hold 13%. Sequenced material: blood. The receptors here all came from a girl between 10 and 17 years old with multiple sclerosis.

This clonotype is a singleton in its sample. The rearrangement links TRBV10-3 to TRBJ2-7; D tentatively fits TRBD1 or TRBD2 (5 bases each). Germline assignment: CDR1 ENHRY and CDR2 SYGVKD. This CDR3 region has 16 residues. Trimming took 0 bases from V and 0 from J, leaving 12 bases between them. The CDR3 loop is CAISESPGPSSYEQYF. The DNA for the CDR3 is TGTGCCATCAGTGAGTCACCGGGACCCAGCTCCTACGAGCAGTACTTC.

The chain uses TRBV4-2 and TRBJ1-6, with no clear D. The CDR3 contains 15 residues. The germline V gene encodes CDR1 LGHNA and CDR2 YNFKEQ. The V end was cut by 1 base, the J end by 8 bases, with 12 bases between. The CDR3 sequence: CASSQVNGVYSPLHF. The CDR3 DNA follows: TGTGCCAGCAGCCAAGTTAACGGGGTCTATTCACCCCTCCACTTT.

The table lists this clonotype with a few counts. The chain uses TRBV10-3 and TRBJ2-3, with 10 bases that match TRBD1. The germline V gene has CDR1 ENHRY and CDR2 SYGVKD. Trimming removed 8 bases from V and 6 bases from J; junction bases left unmatched: 5. The CDR3 is 13 residues long. In DNA, the CDR3 is TGTGCCATCGGGGACAGGGGCGTGGATACGCAGTATTTT. Translating it yields CAIGDRGVDTQYF.

This clonotype was found once. The chain recombines TRBV29-1 with TRBJ1-2; D not resolved. The CDR3 sequence is 13 residues long. The V end lost 2 bases, the J end lost 4 bases, and 11 bases lay between the germline ends. CDR1 and CDR2 (germline): SQVTM, ANQGSEA. DNA for the CDR3: TGCAGCGTTGAAATTGGTAGGGCCTATGGCTACACCTTC. This translates into CSVEIGRAYGYTF.

This clonotype was counted a few times. The rearrangement uses TRBV7-2 and TRBJ1-2; no definite D call. Germline CDR1 SGHTA, CDR2 FQGNSA. V was trimmed by 3 bases and J by 4 bases, leaving 6 bases between them. The CDR3 contains 12 residues. The CDR3 sequence is CASSFEFYGYTF. The DNA of the CDR3 is TGTGCCAGCAGCTTTGAATTCTATGGCTACACCTTC. Full variable domain (missing parts from reference TRBV7-2 and TRBJ1-2): GAGVSQSPSNKVTEKGKDVELRCDPISGHTALYWYRQSLGQGLEFLIYFQGNSAPDKSGLPSDRFSAERTGGSVSTLTIQRTQQEDSAVYLCASSFEFYGYTFGSGTRLTVV.

In this sample, this clonotype turned up a few times. One end of the junction varies from germline; a read error may be responsible. The chain carries TRBV18 and TRBJ1-6, with D unresolved. Looked up from germline, CDR1 is KGHSH and CDR2 is LQKENI. This CDR3 has 15 amino acids. This CDR3 is CASSPSVNYNSLLHF. In DNA form, the CDR3 reads TGTGCCAGCTCACCTTCGGTGAACTATAATTCACTCCTCCACTTT.

V gene TRBV5-1 combines with J gene TRBJ2-1, with D maybe TRBD2 (5 bases). The CDR3 length is 14 residues. With 4 bases removed from V and 9 bases from J, the gap between germline ends came to 17 bases. CDR1 and CDR2 from the germline V gene are SGHRS and YFSETQ. The CDR3 is CASSPGNTLGEQFF. CDR3 nucleotide sequence: TGCGCCAGCAGCCCCGGGAACACGTTGGGTGAGCAGTTCTTC.

CDR3 region: CASSLGTAFMNTEAFF. In DNA form, the CDR3 reads TGTGCCAGCAGTTTGGGGACAGCCTTCATGAACACTGAAGCTTTCTTT. The chain is built from TRBV28 and TRBJ1-1; 7 bases fit TRBD1. J gave up 0 bases and V 3 bases, and 7 bases lay outside the gene matches. Germline V CDR1 and CDR2: MDHEN, SYDVKM. The CDR3 sequence is 16 residues long.

The chain uses TRBV7-2 and TRBJ2-1; TRBD1 might be the D (7 bases). Germline assignment: CDR1 SGHTA and CDR2 FQGNSA. Trimming removed 2 bases at V and 6 bases at J, with 14 bases between. This CDR3 is 15 amino acids long. The chain's CDR3 is CASSLTRRGLNEQFF. CDR3 in DNA: TGTGCCAGCAGCTTAACTAGGAGGGGGCTCAATGAGCAGTTCTTC. Filled out from reference TRBV7-2 and TRBJ2-1, the complete variable domain reads GAGVSQSPSNKVTEKGKDVELRCDPISGHTALYWYRQSLGQGLEFLIYFQGNSAPDKSGLPSDRFSAERTGGSVSTLTIQRTQQEDSAVYLCASSLTRRGLNEQFFGPGTRLTVL.

The chain is built from TRBV6-1 and TRBJ1-5; 9 nucleotides agree with TRBD1. The CDR3 has 14 residues. The V and J ends lost 3 bases and 6 bases, in that order; junction bases with no gene match: 3. Germline V lookup: CDR1 MNHNS, CDR2 SASEGT. The CDR3 region has the DNA TGTGCCAGCAGTGATGGGACAGGGTTTCAGCCCCAGCATTTT. Amino acid sequence: CASSDGTGFQPQHF.

This clonotype was seen just once. The chain has TRBV5-1 and TRBJ2-1; D possibly corresponds to TRBD2 (6 bases). Trimming shortened V by 3 bases and J by 13 bases, and 14 bases separated the two germline ends. CDR1 and CDR2 (germline): SGHRS, YFSETQ. There are 12 residues in the CDR3. CDR3 sequence: CASSSREETQFF. The CDR3 region has the DNA TGCGCCAGCAGCTCAAGGGAGGAGACCCAGTTCTTC.

The J gene is TRBJ2-5, the V gene TRBV7-9; D tentatively reads TRBD1 or TRBD2 (5 bases each). Deletions cut 2 bases from V and 5 bases from J, with 15 bases between. This CDR3 has 15 residues. Germline V gene sequence: CDR1 SEHNR, CDR2 FQNEAQ (reference sequence). The CDR3: CASSLMGTVRETQYF. CDR3 sequence (DNA): TGTGCCAGCAGCTTAATGGGGACCGTTAGGGAGACCCAGTACTTC. Full variable domain (outside the CDR3, taken from reference TRBV7-9 and TRBJ2-5): DTGVSQNPRHKITKRGQNVTFRCDPISEHNRLYWYRQTLGQGPEFLTYFQNEAQLEKSRLLSDRFSAERPKGSFSTLEIQRTEQGDSAMYLCASSLMGTVRETQYFGPGTRLLVL.

This clonotype was counted a few times. The V call is TRBV24-1, the J call TRBJ2-5, with D unresolved. V dropped 4 bases and J dropped 5 bases, with 7 bases sitting between them. The germline gives CDR1 KGHDR, CDR2 SFDVKD. There are 12 residues in the CDR3. CDR3 bases: TGTGCCACCAGTGAGGCCAGGGAGACCCAGTACTTC. It yields the protein CATSEARETQYF.

In its sample, this clonotype was seen a few times. The chain joins TRBV7-3 to TRBJ2-1; TRBD2 matches at 10 bases. The junction had 7 bases not matched to a gene; V was cut back by 2 bases and J by 9 bases. This CDR3 region has 15 residues. The V gene's germline CDR1 is SGHTA and CDR2 FQGTGA. The CDR3 loop is CASSLQRGGPLEQFF. The DNA of the CDR3 is TGTGCCAGCAGCTTACAGCGGGGGGGCCCGCTTGAGCAGTTCTTC.

This clonotype was counted ten times or more. The rearrangement links TRBV29-1 to TRBJ2-5; D unresolved. Trimming removed 4 bases from V and 7 bases from J, with 16 bases in between. Germline V gives CDR1 SQVTM, CDR2 ANQGSEA. The CDR3 runs 13 residues. This CDR3 reads CSVVGSDSGTQYF. Written as DNA, the CDR3 is TGCAGCGTTGTTGGCAGCGACTCTGGGACCCAGTACTTC. Variable domain in full (rest from reference TRBV29-1 and TRBJ2-5): SAVISQKPSRDICQRGTSLTIQCQVDSQVTMMFWYRQQPGQSLTLIATANQGSEATYESGFVIDKFPISRPNLTFSTLTVSNMSPEDSSIYLCSVVGSDSGTQYFGPGTRLLVL.

J is TRBJ1-5 and V is TRBV12-3 or TRBV12-4; no clear D. CDR3 length: 13 amino acids. Trimming pared 6 bases from V and 4 bases from J, leaving 10 bases between. CDR3 loop: CASRPGVNQPQHF. The CDR3 DNA sequence: TGTGCCAGCAGACCCGGGGTTAATCAGCCCCAGCATTTT.

The V call is TRBV9, the J call TRBJ1-5, with 7 bases identical to TRBD1. The V and J ends lost 3 bases and 7 bases, in that order; junction bases with no gene match: 7. The CDR3 consists of 14 residues. The germline gives CDR1 SGDLS, CDR2 YYNGEE. The CDR3 protein is CASSEGTVRQPQHF. The CDR3 DNA reads TGTGCCAGCAGCGAGGGGACAGTAAGACAGCCCCAGCATTTT.

This clonotype is a singleton in its sample. This chain connects TRBV7-9 to TRBJ2-1; TRBD1 is a possible D gene (5 bases). CDR1 and CDR2 (germline): SEHNR, FQNEAQ (reference sequence). The V and J ends lost 5 bases and 4 bases respectively, with 12 bases between them. The CDR3 has 14 residues. The CDR3 spells CASSGFDSYNEQFF. CDR3 sequence (DNA): TGTGCCAGCAGCGGATTTGACAGTTACAATGAGCAGTTCTTC.

This clonotype was found once. The chain recombines TRBV11-2 with TRBJ2-1; D might be TRBD2 (6 bases). This CDR3 is 13 amino acids long. V was pared by 5 bases and J by 7 bases, with 12 bases between. CDR1 and CDR2 from the germline V gene are SGHAT and FQNNGV. CDR3 bases: TGTGCCAGCAGCCCATCGGAGGGGAATGAGCAGTTCTTC. Its protein product is CASSPSEGNEQFF.

The rearrangement uses TRBV7-8 and TRBJ2-1; 9 bases line up with TRBD1. Germline V gives CDR1 SGHVS, CDR2 FQNEAQ. V dropped 5 bases and J dropped 5; count of bases not matched to a gene: 13. The length of the CDR3 is 17 residues. The CDR3 loop reads CASSPGVRTGVNNEQFF. The CDR3 nucleotides are TGTGCCAGCAGCCCCGGGGTACGGACAGGGGTGAACAATGAGCAGTTCTTC. Variable domain in full (rest from reference TRBV7-8 and TRBJ2-1): GAGVSQSPRYKVAKRGQDVALRCDPISGHVSLFWYQQALGQGPEFLTYFQNEAQLDKSGLPSDRFFAERPEGSVSTLKIQRTQQEDSAVYLCASSPGVRTGVNNEQFFGPGTRLTVL.

This clonotype was seen only a few times. The chain has TRBV19 and TRBJ1-2; D unclear. Germline V CDR1 and CDR2: LNHDA, SQIVND (reference sequence). V lost 3 bases, J lost 7 bases, and 9 bases lay in between. The CDR3 contains 12 residues. The CDR3: CASSMVGSGYTF. CDR3 nucleotide sequence: TGTGCCAGTAGTATGGTGGGGTCTGGCTACACCTTC.